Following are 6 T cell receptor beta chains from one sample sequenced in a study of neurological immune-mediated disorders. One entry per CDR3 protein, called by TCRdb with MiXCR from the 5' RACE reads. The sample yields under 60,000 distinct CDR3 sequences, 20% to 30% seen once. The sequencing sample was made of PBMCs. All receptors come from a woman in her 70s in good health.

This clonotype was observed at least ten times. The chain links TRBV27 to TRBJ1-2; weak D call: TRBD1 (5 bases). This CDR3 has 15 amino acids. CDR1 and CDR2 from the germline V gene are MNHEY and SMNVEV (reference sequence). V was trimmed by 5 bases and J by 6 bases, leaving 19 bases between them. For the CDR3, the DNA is TGTGCCAGCAGTGTACGCCGGGACGTAAGCAATGGCTACACCTTC. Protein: CASSVRRDVSNGYTF.

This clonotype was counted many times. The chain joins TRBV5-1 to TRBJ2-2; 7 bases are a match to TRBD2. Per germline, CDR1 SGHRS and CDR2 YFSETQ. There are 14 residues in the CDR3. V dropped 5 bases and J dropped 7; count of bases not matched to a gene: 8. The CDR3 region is CASSPTSVGGELFF. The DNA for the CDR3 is TGCGCCAGCAGTCCAACTAGCGTCGGCGGGGAGCTGTTTTTT.

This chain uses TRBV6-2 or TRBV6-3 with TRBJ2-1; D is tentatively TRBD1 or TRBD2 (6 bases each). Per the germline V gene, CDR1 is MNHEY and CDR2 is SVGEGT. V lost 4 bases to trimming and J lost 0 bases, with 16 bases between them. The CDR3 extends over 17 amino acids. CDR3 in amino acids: CASSSLGGRGSYNEQFF. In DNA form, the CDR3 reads TGTGCCAGCAGTTCCTTGGGGGGCCGGGGCTCCTACAATGAGCAGTTCTTC.

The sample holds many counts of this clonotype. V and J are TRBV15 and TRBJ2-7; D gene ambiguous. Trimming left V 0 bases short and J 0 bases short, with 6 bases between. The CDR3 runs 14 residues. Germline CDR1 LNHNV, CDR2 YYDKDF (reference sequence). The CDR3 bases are TGTGCCACCAGCAGAGATCGAGCCTCCTACGAGCAGTACTTC. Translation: CATSRDRASYEQYF.

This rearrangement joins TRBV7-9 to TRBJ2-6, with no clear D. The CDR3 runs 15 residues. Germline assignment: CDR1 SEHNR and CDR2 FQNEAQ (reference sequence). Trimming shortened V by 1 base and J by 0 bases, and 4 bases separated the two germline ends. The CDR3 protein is CASSLDVSGANVLTF. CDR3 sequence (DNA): TGTGCCAGCAGCTTAGACGTCTCTGGGGCCAACGTCCTGACTTTC.

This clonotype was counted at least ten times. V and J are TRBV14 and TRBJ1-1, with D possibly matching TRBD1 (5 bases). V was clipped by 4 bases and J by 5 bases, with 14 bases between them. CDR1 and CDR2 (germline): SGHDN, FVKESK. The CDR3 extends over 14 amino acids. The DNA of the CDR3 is TGTGCCAGCAGCCCCCAATGGGGGGGAACTGAAGCTTTCTTT. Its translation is CASSPQWGGTEAFF.